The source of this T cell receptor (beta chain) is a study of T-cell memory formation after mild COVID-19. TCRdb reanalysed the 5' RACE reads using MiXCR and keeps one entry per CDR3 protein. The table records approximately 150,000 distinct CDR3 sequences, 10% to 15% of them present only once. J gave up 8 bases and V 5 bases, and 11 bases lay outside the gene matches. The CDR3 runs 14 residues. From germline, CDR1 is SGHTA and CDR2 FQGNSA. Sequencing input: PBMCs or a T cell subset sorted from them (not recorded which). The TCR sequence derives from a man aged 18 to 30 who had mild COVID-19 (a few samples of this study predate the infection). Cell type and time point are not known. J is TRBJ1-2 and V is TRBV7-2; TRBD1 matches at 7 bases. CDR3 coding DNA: TGTGCCAGCAGCCCATTGACAGGGAGTCAGGGCTACACCTTC. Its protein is CASSPLTGSQGYTF.